This T cell receptor (beta chain) stems from a study of shared clonotypes between healthy human individuals. Study context: Each donor's CD8 memory used one plate, CD8 naive two, each CD4 subset three. Study-wide results and caveats: With a handful of donors compared, around 4.7% of naive CD4 clonotypes were shared.

V was clipped by 5 bases and J by 3 bases, with 18 bases between them. The CDR3 has 15 amino acids. CDR1 is SGHNT and CDR2 is YYREEE in the germline V gene (reference sequence). Sequencing was performed with immunoSEQ multiplex PCR; in TCRdb, only in-frame clones are kept and a portion is missing. The table records roughly 1,600,000 clones, 97% to 99% of them present only once. A note on this clone: As yet, its antigen is unknown.

This clonotype originated in a man aged 25 to 40 in good health. The chain couples TRBV5-4 to TRBJ2-7; TRBD1 or TRBD2 may be the D gene (5 bases each). The specimen sequenced was naive CD4+ T cells sorted from blood. As for subset: CD45RA+ positively selected. CDR3 region: CASSPGTDQHYEQYF. Written as DNA, the CDR3 is TGTGCCAGCAGTCCCGGGACCGACCAACACTACGAGCAGTACTTC.